The T cell receptor (beta chain) under discussion was sequenced for a study of T cell responses to AZD1222 COVID-19 vaccine. TCRdb's table, derived via immunoSEQ multiplex PCR, lists solely in-frame clones and lacks some. The sample lists 120,000 to 150,000 clones; roughly four fifths were seen once. Sequences were derived from peripheral blood, sampled on day 0 of MenACWY control vaccination. The receptor was derived from an adult in good health.

This CDR3 reads CAILSNPGSPLHF. CDR3 DNA sequence: TGTGCCATCCTTTCAAACCCTGGTTCACCCCTCCACTTT. The V and J genes are TRBV21-1 and TRBJ1-6. TRBV21-1 constitutes a pseudogene. The CDR3 loop spans 13 amino acids.